Listed below are T cell receptor beta chains from one sample, sequenced in a study of blood T cell repertoires in COVID-19. The table came from immunoSEQ multiplex PCR; TCRdb's copy has only in-frame clones and leaves some out. The table has around 140,000 clones, about 89% seen once; the top ten hold 2% to 3%. Sequencing was performed on peripheral blood. These receptors all come from a man aged 45-60 years with active COVID-19. Both conserved end residues are part of each CDR3. Each record gives: J gene, V gene, CDR3 protein.

>TRBJ1-2|TRBV6-5
CASSWPGGGYTF
>TRBJ2-3|TRBV11-2
CASSLVGSSGGADTQYF
>TRBJ2-1|TRBV11-1
CASSKISSYNEQFF
>TRBJ1-1|TRBV19
CASSRDRGNTEAFF
>TRBJ2-6|TRBV29-1
CSVAGTGANVLTF
>TRBJ1-3|TRBV11-2
CASSSLQGWVNTIYF
>TRBJ2-5|TRBV30
CAWRPWGGGETQYF
>TRBJ2-1|TRBV7-2
CASSTHQGAVGNEQFF
>TRBJ1-3|TRBV5-5
CASDKGGGNTIYF
>TRBJ1-1|TRBV6-5
CASRNRAGTEAFF
>TRBJ2-1|TRBV15
CATSTRTGWDEQFF
>TRBJ2-2|TRBV9
CASSVDSAGAGELFF
>TRBJ1-2|TRBV7-8
CASSPRITGGKDYGYTF
>TRBJ2-2|TRBV5-5
CASSSSSGELFF
>TRBJ1-1|TRBV7-2
CASTALVNTEAFF
>TRBJ2-2|TRBV6-6
CASRATGELFF
>TRBJ2-3|TRBV6-5
CASNRTPSTDTQYF
>TRBJ1-1|TRBV30
CAWGQKNTEAFF
>TRBJ2-3|TRBV5-6
CASSYGTGGRDTQYF
>TRBJ1-5|TRBV19
CASDRELNQPQHF
>TRBJ2-7|TRBV7-2
CASSERSQRSYEQYF
>TRBJ1-4|TRBV9
CASSVGQGRREKLFF
>TRBJ2-5|TRBV6-5
CASSYRTSGGVETQYF
>TRBJ2-5|TRBV19
CASSRGQGGETQYF
>TRBJ1-5|TRBV5-6
CASSLGTGGGNQPQHF
>TRBJ2-7|TRBV5-1
CASSAAGRGAEEQYF
>TRBJ1-3|TRBV4-1
CASSLQGSGNTIYF
>TRBJ2-3|TRBV21-1
CASSKAQGLAKLFRVLWLTDTQYF
>TRBJ1-6|TRBV6-2/TRBV6-3
CASSFRTGYNSPLHF
>TRBJ1-4|TRBV5-1
CASSPLGREKLFF
>TRBJ2-7|TRBV7-9
CASSPSGGPYEQYF
>TRBJ1-6|TRBV4-1
CASSQEWPKGGTHSPLHF
>TRBJ2-7|TRBV3-1/TRBV3-2
CASSPRLWGGTYEQYF
>TRBJ2-5|TRBV5-1
CASSPTPGLAGEETQYF
>TRBJ1-5|TRBV4-3
CASSQSRQTYQPQHF
>TRBJ1-1|TRBV10-1
CASKGQWIVF
>TRBJ2-7|TRBV3-1/TRBV3-2
CASSQDPTYPYEQYF
>TRBJ1-2|TRBV6-6
CASSPDRSESGYYGYTF
>TRBJ1-5|TRBV5-5
CASSLVSYNQPQHF
>TRBJ2-2|TRBV5-8
CASSPRDRDSGELFF
>TRBJ1-2|TRBV6-5
CASSLRDRGGYGYTF
>TRBJ2-1|TRBV28
CASTSPGHTPGGLFF
>TRBJ1-1|TRBV5-5
CASSLGSGNTEAFF
>TRBJ1-5|TRBV19
CASSPEVGQASNQPQHF